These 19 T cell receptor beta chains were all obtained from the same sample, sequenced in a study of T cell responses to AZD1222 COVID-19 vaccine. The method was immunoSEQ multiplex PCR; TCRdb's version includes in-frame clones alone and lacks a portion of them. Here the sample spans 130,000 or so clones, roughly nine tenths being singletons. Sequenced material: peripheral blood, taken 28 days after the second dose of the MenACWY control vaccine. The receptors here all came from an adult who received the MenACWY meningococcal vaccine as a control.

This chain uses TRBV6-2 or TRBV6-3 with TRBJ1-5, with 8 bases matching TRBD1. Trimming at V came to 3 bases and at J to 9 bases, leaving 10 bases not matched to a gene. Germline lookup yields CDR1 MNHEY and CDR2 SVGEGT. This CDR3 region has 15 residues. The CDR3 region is CASSYASGGGRPQHF. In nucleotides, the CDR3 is TGTGCCAGCAGTTATGCTTCAGGGGGCGGGCGGCCCCAGCATTTT.

CDR3 DNA sequence: TGTGCCAGCAATCAGGGGGCGGGAAACGAGCAGTACTTC. Translated, it gives CASNQGAGNEQYF. The chain recombines TRBV14 with TRBJ2-7; 8 bases align to TRBD1. The junction had 7 bases not matched to a gene; V was cut back by 7 bases and J by 5 bases. Looked up from germline, CDR1 is SGHDN and CDR2 is FVKESK. CDR3 length: 13 residues. Based on the CDR3 plus reference TRBV14 and TRBJ2-7, the full variable domain is EAGVTQFPSHSVIEKGQTVTLRCDPISGHDNLYWYRRVMGKEIKFLLHFVKESKQDESGMPNNRFLAERTGGTYSTLKVQPAELEDSGVYFCASNQGAGNEQYFGPGTRLTVT.

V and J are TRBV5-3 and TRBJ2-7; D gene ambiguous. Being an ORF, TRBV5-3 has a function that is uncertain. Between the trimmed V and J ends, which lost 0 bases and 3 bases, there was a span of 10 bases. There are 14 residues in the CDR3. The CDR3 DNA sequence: TGTGCCAGAAGCTTGGACCTTACCTGCTACGAGCAGTACTTC. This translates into CARSLDLTCYEQYF.

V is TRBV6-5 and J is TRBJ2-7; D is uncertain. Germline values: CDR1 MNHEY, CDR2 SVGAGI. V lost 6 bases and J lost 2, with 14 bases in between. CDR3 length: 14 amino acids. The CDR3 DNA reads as TGTGCCAGCAGGCGACAAGTACTCACCTACGAGCAGTACTTC. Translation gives CASRRQVLTYEQYF.

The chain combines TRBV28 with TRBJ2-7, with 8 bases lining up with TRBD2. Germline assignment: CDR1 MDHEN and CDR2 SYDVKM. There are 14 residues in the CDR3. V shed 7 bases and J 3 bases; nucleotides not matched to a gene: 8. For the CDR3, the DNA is TGTGCCAGCAACCTTAGCGGGAACAACTACGAGCAGTACTTC. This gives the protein CASNLSGNNYEQYF.

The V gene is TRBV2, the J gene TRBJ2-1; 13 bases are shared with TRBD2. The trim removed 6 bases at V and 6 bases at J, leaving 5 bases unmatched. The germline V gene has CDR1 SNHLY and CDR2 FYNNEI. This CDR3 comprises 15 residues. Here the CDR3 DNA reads TGTGCCAGCAGGGAACTAGCGGGGGGGCTCAATGAGCAGTTCTTC. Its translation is CASRELAGGLNEQFF.

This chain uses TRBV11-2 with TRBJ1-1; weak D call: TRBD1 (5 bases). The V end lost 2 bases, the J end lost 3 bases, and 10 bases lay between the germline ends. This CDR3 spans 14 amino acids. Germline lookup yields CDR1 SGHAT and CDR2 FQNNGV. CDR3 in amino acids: CASSLSGTDTEAFF. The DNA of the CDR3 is TGTGCCAGCAGCTTATCCGGGACGGACACTGAAGCTTTCTTT.

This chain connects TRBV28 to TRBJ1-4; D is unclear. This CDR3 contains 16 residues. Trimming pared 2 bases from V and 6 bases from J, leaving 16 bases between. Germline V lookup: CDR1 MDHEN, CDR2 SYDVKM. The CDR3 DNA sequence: TGTGCCAGCAGTTTAGGGTTGGCAGGAGGAGATGAAAAACTGTTTTTT. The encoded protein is CASSLGLAGGDEKLFF.

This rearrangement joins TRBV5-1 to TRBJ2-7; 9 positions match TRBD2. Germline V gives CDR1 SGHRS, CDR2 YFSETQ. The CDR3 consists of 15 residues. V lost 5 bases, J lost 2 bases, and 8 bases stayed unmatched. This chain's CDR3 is CASRPELAGTYEQYF. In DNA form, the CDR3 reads TGCGCCAGCAGACCAGAGCTAGCGGGGACCTACGAGCAGTACTTC.

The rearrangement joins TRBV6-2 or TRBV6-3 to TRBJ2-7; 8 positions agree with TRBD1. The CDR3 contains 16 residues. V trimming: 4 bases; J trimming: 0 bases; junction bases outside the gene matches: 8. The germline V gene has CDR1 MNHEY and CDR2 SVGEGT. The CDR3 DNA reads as TGTGCCAGCAGTTCCCCCTGGGGGACAGGCTCCTACGAGCAGTACTTC. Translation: CASSSPWGTGSYEQYF.

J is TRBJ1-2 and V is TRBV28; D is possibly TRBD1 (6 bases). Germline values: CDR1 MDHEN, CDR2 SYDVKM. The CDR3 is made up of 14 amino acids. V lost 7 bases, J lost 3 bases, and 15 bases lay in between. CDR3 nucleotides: TGTGCCAGCAAATTGGGAGGGGGGTACTATGGCTACACCTTC. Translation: CASKLGGGYYGYTF.

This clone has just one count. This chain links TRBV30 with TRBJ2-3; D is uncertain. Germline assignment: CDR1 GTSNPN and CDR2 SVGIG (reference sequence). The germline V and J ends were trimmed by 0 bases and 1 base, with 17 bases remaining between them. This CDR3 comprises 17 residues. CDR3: CAWSVRRTAIGTDTQYF. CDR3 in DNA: TGTGCCTGGAGTGTACGGCGTACAGCTATTGGCACAGATACGCAGTATTTT.

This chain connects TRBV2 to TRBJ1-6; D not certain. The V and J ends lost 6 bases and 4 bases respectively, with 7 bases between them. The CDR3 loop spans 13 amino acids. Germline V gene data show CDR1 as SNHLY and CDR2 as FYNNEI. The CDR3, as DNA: TGTGCCAGCAGGTTAGAGTATAATTCACCCCTCCACTTT. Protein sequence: CASRLEYNSPLHF.

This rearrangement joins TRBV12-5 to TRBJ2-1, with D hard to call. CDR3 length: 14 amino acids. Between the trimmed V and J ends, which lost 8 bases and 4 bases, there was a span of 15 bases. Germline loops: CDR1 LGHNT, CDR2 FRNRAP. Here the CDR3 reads CASSLAGIYNEQFF. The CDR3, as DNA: TGTGCTAGTTCCCTGGCAGGCATATACAATGAGCAGTTCTTC.

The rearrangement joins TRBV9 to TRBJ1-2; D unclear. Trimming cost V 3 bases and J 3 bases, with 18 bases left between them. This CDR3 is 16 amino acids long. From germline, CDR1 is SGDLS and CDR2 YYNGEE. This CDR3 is CASSADLRVSHYGYTF. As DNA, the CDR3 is TGTGCCAGCAGCGCAGATCTGCGGGTCAGCCACTATGGCTACACCTTC.

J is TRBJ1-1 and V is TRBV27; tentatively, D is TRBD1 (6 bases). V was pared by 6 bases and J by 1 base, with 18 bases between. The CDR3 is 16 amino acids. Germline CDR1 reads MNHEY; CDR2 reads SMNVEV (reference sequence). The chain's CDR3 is CASSQNPLRGNTEAFF. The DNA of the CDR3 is TGTGCCAGCAGCCAAAACCCGCTCAGGGGGAACACTGAAGCTTTCTTT.

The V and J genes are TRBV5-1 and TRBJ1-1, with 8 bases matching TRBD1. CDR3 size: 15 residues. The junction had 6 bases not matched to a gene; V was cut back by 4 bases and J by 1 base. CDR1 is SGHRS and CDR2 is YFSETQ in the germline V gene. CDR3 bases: TGCGCCAGCAGCCACCCTGGGACAGGGAACACTGAAGCTTTCTTT. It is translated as CASSHPGTGNTEAFF. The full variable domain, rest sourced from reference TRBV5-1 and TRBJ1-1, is KAGVTQTPRYLIKTRGQQVTLSCSPISGHRSVSWYQQTPGQGLQFLFEYFSETQRNKGNFPGRFSGRQFSNSRSEMNVSTLELGDSALYLCASSHPGTGNTEAFFGQGTRLTVV.

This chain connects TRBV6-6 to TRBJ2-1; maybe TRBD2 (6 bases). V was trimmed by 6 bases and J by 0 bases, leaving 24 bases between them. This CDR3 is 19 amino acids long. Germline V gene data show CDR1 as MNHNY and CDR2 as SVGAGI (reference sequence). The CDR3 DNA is TGTGCCAGCAGGCGAGACCGGGAGCAGCGGGCTAGCTCCTACAATGAGCAGTTCTTC. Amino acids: CASRRDREQRASSYNEQFF.

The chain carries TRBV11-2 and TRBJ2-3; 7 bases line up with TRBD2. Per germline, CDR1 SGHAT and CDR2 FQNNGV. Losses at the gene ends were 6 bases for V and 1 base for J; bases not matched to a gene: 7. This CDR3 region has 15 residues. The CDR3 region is CASSSGLAGTDTQYF. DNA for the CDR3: TGTGCCAGCAGTTCAGGCCTAGCGGGCACAGATACGCAGTATTTT.